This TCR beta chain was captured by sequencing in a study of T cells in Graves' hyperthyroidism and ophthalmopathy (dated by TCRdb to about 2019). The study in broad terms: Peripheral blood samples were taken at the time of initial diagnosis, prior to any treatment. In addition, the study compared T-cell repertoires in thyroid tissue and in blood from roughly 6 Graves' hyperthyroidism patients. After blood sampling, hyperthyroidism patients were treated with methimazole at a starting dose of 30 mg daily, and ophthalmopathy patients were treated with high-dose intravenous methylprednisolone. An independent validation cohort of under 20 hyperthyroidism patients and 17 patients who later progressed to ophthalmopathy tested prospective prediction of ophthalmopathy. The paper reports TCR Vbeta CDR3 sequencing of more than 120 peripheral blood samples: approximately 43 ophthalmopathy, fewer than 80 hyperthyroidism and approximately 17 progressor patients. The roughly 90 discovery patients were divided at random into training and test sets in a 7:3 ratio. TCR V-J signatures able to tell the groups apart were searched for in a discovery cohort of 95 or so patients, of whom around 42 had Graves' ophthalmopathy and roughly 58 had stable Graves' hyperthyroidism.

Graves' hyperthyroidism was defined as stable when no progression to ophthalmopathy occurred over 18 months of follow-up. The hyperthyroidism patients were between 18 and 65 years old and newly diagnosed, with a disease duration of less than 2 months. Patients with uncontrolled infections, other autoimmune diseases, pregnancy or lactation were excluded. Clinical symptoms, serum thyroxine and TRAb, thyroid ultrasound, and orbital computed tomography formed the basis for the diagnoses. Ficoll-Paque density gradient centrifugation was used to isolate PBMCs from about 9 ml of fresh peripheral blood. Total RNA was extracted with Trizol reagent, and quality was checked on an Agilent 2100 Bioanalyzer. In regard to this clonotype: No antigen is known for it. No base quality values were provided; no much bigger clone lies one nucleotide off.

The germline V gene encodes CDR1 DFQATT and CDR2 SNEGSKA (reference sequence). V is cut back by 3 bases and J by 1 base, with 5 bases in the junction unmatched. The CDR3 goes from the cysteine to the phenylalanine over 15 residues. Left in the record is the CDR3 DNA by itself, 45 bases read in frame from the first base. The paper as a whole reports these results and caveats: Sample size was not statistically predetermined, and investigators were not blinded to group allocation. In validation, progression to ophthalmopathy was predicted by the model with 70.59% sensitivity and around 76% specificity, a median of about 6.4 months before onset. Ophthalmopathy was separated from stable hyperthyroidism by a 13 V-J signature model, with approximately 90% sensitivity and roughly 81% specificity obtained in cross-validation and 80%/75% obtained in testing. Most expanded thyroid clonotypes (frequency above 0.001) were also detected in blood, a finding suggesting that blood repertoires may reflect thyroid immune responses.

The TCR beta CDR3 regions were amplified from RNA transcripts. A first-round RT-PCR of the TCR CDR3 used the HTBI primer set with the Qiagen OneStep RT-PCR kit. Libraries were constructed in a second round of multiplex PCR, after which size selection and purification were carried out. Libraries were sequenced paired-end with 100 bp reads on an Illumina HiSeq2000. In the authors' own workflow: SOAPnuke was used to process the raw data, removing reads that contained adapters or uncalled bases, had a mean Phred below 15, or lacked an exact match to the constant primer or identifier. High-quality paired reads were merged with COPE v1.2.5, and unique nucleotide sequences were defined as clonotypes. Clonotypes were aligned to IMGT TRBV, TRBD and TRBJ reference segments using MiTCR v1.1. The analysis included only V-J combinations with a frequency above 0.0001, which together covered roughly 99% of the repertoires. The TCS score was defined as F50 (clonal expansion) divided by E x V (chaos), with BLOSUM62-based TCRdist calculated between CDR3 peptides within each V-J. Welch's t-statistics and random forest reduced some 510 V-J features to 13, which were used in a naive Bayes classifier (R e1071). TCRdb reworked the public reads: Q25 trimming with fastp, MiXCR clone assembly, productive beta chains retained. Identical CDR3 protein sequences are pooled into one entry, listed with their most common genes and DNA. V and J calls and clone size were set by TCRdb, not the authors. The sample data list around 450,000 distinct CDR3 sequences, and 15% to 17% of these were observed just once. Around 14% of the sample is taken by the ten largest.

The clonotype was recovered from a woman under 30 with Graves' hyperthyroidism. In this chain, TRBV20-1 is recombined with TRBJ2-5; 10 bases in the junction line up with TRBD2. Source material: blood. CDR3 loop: CSASLSGRGQETQYF. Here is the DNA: TGCAGTGCTAGTCTAAGCGGGAGGGGCCAAGAGACCCAGTACTTC.